This T cell receptor (beta chain) was observed in a study of cytomegalovirus exposure and HLA in healthy donors. Whole-study results and caveats: More clonal expansion characterized HLA-associated TCR beta chains than equally common others in a later analysis.

The PCR ran on 60 Vbeta and 13 Jbeta primers. Profiled with immunoSEQ multiplex PCR; TCRdb holds only in-frame clones, not every one. In the table there are roughly 80,000 clones, about 69% of which are singletons. The germline V gene has CDR1 KGHSH and CDR2 LQKENI. CDR3 length: 16 residues. V was clipped by 3 bases and J by 0 bases; unmatched bases: 3. Comment on this clone: What it recognizes is unknown.

This TCR came from a woman in her thirties or forties in good health and CMV-seropositive. The J gene is TRBJ2-1, the V gene TRBV18; 9 positions agree with TRBD1. The sequencing sample was made of PBMCs. DNA for the CDR3: TGTGCCAGCTCACCGGGACAGGGTTCCTCCTACAATGAGCAGTTCTTC. Its translation is CASSPGQGSSYNEQFF.